These T cell receptor beta chains were read from a single sample in a study of OX40 agonist ivuxolimab in advanced cancers. Sequenced by immunoSEQ multiplex PCR; TCRdb stores in-frame clones only, minus some. Among about 46,000 clones, around 92% were seen once, and the ten largest hold over 9.5%. Sequencing used CD4+ or CD8+ T cells sorted from blood, obtained in a trial of the OX40 agonist ivuxolimab. These receptors were taken from an adult with an advanced solid tumor such as melanoma, head and neck, liver or kidney cancer. Both conserved end residues are part of each CDR3. A D gene is named only where the DNA matches it firmly. Not every row has a clone size; where given, it reads once, few, many or a size class.

j_call clone_size v_call d_call cdr3_aa cdr3_nt
TRBJ2-2 - TRBV7-6 - CASSFYRDMSTGELFF TGTGCCAGCAGCTTCTACAGGGATATGAGCACCGGGGAGCTGTTTTTT
TRBJ1-1 - TRBV6-5 TRBD1 CASTPSGTAREAFF TGTGCCAGCACCCCGTCCGGGACAGCCAGAGAAGCTTTCTTT
TRBJ2-5 - TRBV5-4 - CASSLAPKIYGEETQYF TGTGCCAGCAGCTTGGCCCCCAAAATCTATGGGGAAGAGACCCAGTACTTC
TRBJ2-1 - TRBV27 - CASASGYNEQFF TGTGCCAGCGCAAGTGGGTACAATGAGCAGTTCTTC
TRBJ2-1 - TRBV5-1 TRBD2 CASSLATGGYNEQFF TGCGCCAGCAGCTTGGCCACGGGAGGGTACAATGAGCAGTTCTTC
TRBJ2-1 - TRBV5-1 TRBD1 CASRHGTDSYNEQFF TGCGCCAGCAGGCACGGGACAGACTCCTACAATGAGCAGTTCTTC
TRBJ2-7 - TRBV7-9 TRBD2 CASSSGLAGSSYEQYF TGTGCCAGCAGTTCGGGACTAGCGGGGAGCTCCTACGAGCAGTACTTC
TRBJ2-5 - TRBV19 TRBD2 CASSMGLAGGLGGETQYF TGTGCCAGTAGTATGGGACTAGCGGGGGGTCTAGGTGGCGAGACCCAGTACTTC
TRBJ2-1 few TRBV9 - CASARYYYNEQFF TGTGCCAGCGCTAGGTACTACTACAATGAGCAGTTCTTC
TRBJ2-3 - TRBV11-3 TRBD2 CASSGALAGLTDTQYF TGTGCCAGCAGCGGGGCTTTAGCGGGACTGACAGATACGCAGTATTTT
TRBJ2-4 - TRBV27 - CASSLSPGHSNIQYF TGTGCCAGCAGTTTATCCCCGGGACACTCGAACATTCAGTACTTC
TRBJ2-1 once TRBV30 TRBD2 CAWREWTSGGEQFF TGTGCCTGGAGAGAGTGGACTAGCGGGGGAGAGCAGTTCTTC
TRBJ2-2 - TRBV6-5 - CASNWGQNTGELFF TGTGCCAGCAACTGGGGCCAAAACACCGGGGAGCTGTTTTTT
TRBJ1-1 - TRBV7-3 - CASSFNGGTGTEAFF TGTGCCAGCAGCTTCAACGGGGGGACGGGGACTGAAGCTTTCTTT
TRBJ2-7 - TRBV15 - CATSPRGYEQYF TGTGCCACCAGCCCACGGGGGTACGAGCAGTACTTC
TRBJ2-7 - TRBV5-4 TRBD1 CASSLVGGGTGAEQYF TGTGCCAGCAGCTTGGTTGGTGGGGGGACAGGGGCCGAGCAGTACTTC
TRBJ1-6 - TRBV5-8 - CASSFGDQNSPLHF TGTGCCAGCAGCTTCGGGGACCAAAATTCACCCCTCCACTTT
TRBJ1-5 - TRBV19 - CASRSGIYQPQHF TGTGCCAGTAGGTCTGGGATTTATCAGCCCCAGCATTTT
TRBJ1-5 - TRBV6-5 TRBD1 CASTTGQLLNQPQHF TGTGCCAGCACCACGGGACAGCTTCTCAATCAGCCCCAGCATTTT
TRBJ2-1 - TRBV7-2 TRBD2 CASSWGGSSYNEQFF TGTGCCAGCAGCTGGGGGGGGTCCTCCTACAATGAGCAGTTCTTC
TRBJ2-7 - TRBV11-1 TRBD2 CASSLGLAGKYEQYF TGTGCCAGCAGCTTAGGACTAGCGGGAAAGTACGAGCAGTACTTC
TRBJ2-1 - TRBV30 TRBD2 CAWSNAGTSGRRDNEQFF TGTGCCTGGAGTAACGCCGGGACTAGCGGGAGGCGAGACAATGAGCAGTTCTTC
TRBJ1-5 - TRBV6-5 TRBD1 CASSYGGGGQPQHF TGTGCCAGCAGTTACGGAGGGGGCGGACAGCCCCAGCATTTT
TRBJ1-5 - TRBV11-1 TRBD1 CASSARRDRGRNQPQHF TGTGCCAGCAGCGCAAGAAGGGACAGGGGTCGCAATCAGCCCCAGCATTTT
TRBJ2-3 - TRBV7-9 - CASETSTDTQYF TGTGCCAGCGAGACTAGCACAGATACGCAGTATTTT
TRBJ2-1 - TRBV7-8 TRBD1 CASGTGNPYNEQFF TGTGCCAGCGGGACAGGGAATCCCTACAATGAGCAGTTCTTC
TRBJ2-3 - TRBV7-2 TRBD1 CASSLSGRGLTDTQYF TGTGCCAGCAGCTTATCTGGCAGGGGGCTGACAGATACGCAGTATTTT
TRBJ1-1 - TRBV29-1 TRBD1 CSVKYFDRGLWNTEAFF TGCAGCGTTAAGTATTTCGACAGGGGGCTCTGGAACACTGAAGCTTTCTTT
TRBJ2-7 - TRBV6-5 - CASSYGAGESSYEQYF TGTGCCAGCAGTTACGGGGCAGGCGAGAGCTCCTACGAGCAGTACTTC